The clone carrying this T cell receptor beta chain was recorded many times. Its target is not known. Researchers amplified the TCR beta CDR3 regions from RNA transcripts. TCR CDR3 underwent first-round RT-PCR with the HTBI primer set. TCRdb re-analysed the multiplex PCR reads in MiXCR, keeping a single row per CDR3 protein. The sample records some 500,000 distinct CDR3 sequences, 13% to 15% being singletons. The sample originates from a study of T cells in Graves' hyperthyroidism and ophthalmopathy. Study-level findings and limits: Ophthalmopathy and stable hyperthyroidism were separated by a 13 V-J model.

Graves' hyperthyroidism showing no ophthalmopathy progression within 18 months was considered stable. Subjects aged 18 to 65 presented with newly diagnosed hyperthyroidism of less than 2 months' duration. Patients showing uncontrolled infection, other autoimmune disease, pregnancy or lactation were ineligible. There are 12 residues in the CDR3. Trimming took 1 base from V and 11 from J, leaving 8 bases between them. The germline gives CDR1 SGHDN, CDR2 FVKESK. The V and J genes are TRBV14 and TRBJ1-4; D is unclear. This receptor was taken from a woman between 18 and 30 years old with Graves' hyperthyroidism. Sample: blood. Here the CDR3 DNA reads TGTGCCAGCAGCCAAGTATCTGGGAAACTGTTTTTT. Its protein product is CASSQVSGKLFF. The variable domain in full, completed from reference TRBV14 and TRBJ1-4, reads EAGVTQFPSHSVIEKGQTVTLRCDPISGHDNLYWYRRVMGKEIKFLLHFVKESKQDESGMPNNRFLAERTGGTYSTLKVQPAELEDSGVYFCASSQVSGKLFFGSGTQLSVL.